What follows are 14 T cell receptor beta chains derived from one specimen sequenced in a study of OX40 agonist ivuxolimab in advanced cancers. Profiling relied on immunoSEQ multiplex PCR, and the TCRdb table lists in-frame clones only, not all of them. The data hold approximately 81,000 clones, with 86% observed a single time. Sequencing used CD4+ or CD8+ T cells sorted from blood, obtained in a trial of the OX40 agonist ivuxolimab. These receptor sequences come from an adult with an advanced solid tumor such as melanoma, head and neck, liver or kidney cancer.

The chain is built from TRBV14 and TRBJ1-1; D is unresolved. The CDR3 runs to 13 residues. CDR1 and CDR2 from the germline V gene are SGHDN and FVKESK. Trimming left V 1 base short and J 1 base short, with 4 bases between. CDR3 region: CASSQVGNTEAFF. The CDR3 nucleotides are TGTGCCAGCAGCCAAGTTGGGAACACTGAAGCTTTCTTT.

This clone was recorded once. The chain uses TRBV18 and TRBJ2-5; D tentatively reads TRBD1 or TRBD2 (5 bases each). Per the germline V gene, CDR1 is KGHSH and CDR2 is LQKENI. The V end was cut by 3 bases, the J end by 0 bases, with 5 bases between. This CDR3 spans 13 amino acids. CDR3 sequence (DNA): TGTGCCAGCTCACCGGGGGACCAAGAGACCCAGTACTTC. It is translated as CASSPGDQETQYF.

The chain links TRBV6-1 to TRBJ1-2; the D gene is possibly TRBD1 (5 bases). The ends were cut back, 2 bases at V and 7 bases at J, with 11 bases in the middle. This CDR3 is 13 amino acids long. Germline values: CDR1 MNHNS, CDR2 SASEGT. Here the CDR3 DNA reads TGTGCCAGCAGTGAAAGGGGTTGGTTTGGCTACACCTTC. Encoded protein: CASSERGWFGYTF.

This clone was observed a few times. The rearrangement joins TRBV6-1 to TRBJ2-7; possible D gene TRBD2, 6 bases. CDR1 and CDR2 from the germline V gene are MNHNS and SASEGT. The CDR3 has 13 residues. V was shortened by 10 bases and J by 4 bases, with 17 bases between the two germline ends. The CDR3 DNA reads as TGTGCCAACGGGCGGGGACGGGGTTACGAGCAGTACTTC. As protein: CANGRGRGYEQYF.

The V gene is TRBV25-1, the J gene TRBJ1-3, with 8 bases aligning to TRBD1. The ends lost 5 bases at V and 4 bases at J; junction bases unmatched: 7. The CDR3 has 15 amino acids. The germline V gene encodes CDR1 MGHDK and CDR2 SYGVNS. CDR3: CASSWSRGQGNTIYF. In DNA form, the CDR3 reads TGTGCCAGCAGTTGGTCCAGGGGGCAAGGAAACACCATATATTTT.

CDR3 sequence (DNA): TGCGCCAGCAGCTTGAACGGGGGCAGCAATCAGCCCCAGCATTTT. Its translation is CASSLNGGSNQPQHF. The chain is built from TRBV5-1 and TRBJ1-5, with D possibly being TRBD1 (6 bases). From germline, CDR1 is SGHRS and CDR2 YFSETQ. Trimming left V 1 base short and J 1 base short, with 9 bases between. The CDR3 spans 15 residues. The full variable domain, rest sourced from reference TRBV5-1 and TRBJ1-5, is KAGVTQTPRYLIKTRGQQVTLSCSPISGHRSVSWYQQTPGQGLQFLFEYFSETQRNKGNFPGRFSGRQFSNSRSEMNVSTLELGDSALYLCASSLNGGSNQPQHFGDGTRLSIL.

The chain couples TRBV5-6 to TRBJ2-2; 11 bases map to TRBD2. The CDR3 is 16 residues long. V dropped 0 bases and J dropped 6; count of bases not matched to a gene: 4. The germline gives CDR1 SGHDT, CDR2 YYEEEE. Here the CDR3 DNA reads TGTGCCAGCAGCTTGGGCCTAGCGGGAGGATCCGGGGAGCTGTTTTTT. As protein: CASSLGLAGGSGELFF. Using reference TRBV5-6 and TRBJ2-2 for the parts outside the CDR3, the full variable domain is DAGVTQSPTHLIKTRGQQVTLRCSPKSGHDTVSWYQQALGQGPQFIFQYYEEEERQRGNFPDRFSGHQFPNYSSELNVNALLLGDSALYLCASSLGLAGGSGELFFGEGSRLTVL.

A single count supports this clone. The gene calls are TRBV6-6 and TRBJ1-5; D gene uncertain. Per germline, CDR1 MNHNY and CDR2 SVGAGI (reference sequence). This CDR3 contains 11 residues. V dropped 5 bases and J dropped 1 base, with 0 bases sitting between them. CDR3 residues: CASSSNQPQHF. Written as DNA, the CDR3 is TGTGCCAGCAGTAGCAATCAGCCCCAGCATTTT.

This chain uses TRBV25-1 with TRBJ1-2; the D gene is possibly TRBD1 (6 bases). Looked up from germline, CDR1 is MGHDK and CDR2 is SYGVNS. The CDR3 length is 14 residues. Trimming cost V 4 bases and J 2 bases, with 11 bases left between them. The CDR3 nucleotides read TGTGCCAGCAGTGGATTTGGACAGAACTATGGCTACACCTTC. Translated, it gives CASSGFGQNYGYTF.

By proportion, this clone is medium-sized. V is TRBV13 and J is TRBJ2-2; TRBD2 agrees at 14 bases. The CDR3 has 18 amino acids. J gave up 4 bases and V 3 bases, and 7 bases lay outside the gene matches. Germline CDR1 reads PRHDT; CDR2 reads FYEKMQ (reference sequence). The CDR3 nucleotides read TGTGCCAGCAGCTTGGGACTAGCGGGGGTCCTAGGCACCGGGGAGCTGTTTTTT. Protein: CASSLGLAGVLGTGELFF.

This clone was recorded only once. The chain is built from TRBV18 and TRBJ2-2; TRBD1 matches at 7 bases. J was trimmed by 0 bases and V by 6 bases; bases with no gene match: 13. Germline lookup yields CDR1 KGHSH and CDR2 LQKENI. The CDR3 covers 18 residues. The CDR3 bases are TGTGCCAGCTCCGGACGATTTTTGCAGGGGGCGAACACCGGGGAGCTGTTTTTT. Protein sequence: CASSGRFLQGANTGELFF. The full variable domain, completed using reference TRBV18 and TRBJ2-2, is NAGVMQNPRHLVRRRGQEARLRCSPMKGHSHVYWYRQLPEEGLKFMVYLQKENIIDESGMPKERFSAEFPKEGPSILRIQQVVRGDSAAYFCASSGRFLQGANTGELFFGEGSRLTVL.

The CDR3 region has the DNA TGTGCCAGCAGCTTGGTCGAACAGGTCGGGGAGCTGTTTTTT. Amino acids: CASSLVEQVGELFF. The V and J genes are TRBV5-5 and TRBJ2-2, with D perhaps TRBD1 (5 bases). Trimming pared 0 bases from V and 7 bases from J, leaving 10 bases between. The CDR3 runs to 14 residues. Germline V CDR1 and CDR2: SGHKS, YYEKEE (reference sequence).

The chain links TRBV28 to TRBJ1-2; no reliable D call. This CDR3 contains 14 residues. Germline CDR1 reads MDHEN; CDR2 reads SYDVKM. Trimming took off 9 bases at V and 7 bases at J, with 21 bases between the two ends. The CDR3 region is CASFVPIEGGGYTF. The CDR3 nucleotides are TGTGCCAGTTTTGTCCCTATAGAAGGCGGTGGCTACACCTTC.

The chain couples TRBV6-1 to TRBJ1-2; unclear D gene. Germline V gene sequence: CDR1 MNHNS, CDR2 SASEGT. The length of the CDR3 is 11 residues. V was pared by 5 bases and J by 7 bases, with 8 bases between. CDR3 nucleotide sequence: TGTGCCAGCAGTTCCCTCGGTGGCTACACCTTC. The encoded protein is CASSSLGGYTF.